One sample yielded the 32 T cell receptor beta chains listed below, sequenced in a study of blood T cell repertoires in COVID-19. Data came from immunoSEQ multiplex PCR; TCRdb stores just in-frame clones and leaves some out. The repertoire has 150,000 to 200,000 clones, around 86% of them found once; the top ten carry about 8.3%. Sequencing used peripheral blood. These TCRs come from an older woman with COVID-19, enrolled during active disease.

This clone was seen a handful of times. The CDR3 loop reads CAWSVRSVSGNTIYF. CDR3 DNA sequence: TGTGCCTGGAGTGTACGTTCGGTCTCTGGAAACACCATATATTTT. This chain links TRBV30 with TRBJ1-3; D gene unclear. Trimming removed 0 bases at V and 0 bases at J, with 9 bases between. The germline V gene encodes CDR1 GTSNPN and CDR2 SVGIG (reference sequence). The CDR3 is 15 residues long.

V gene TRBV28 combines with J gene TRBJ1-5; TRBD1 agrees at 7 bases. V shed 10 bases and J 5 bases; nucleotides not matched to a gene: 11. The CDR3 has 14 residues. Per germline, CDR1 MDHEN and CDR2 SYDVKM. The CDR3 protein is CAIPREGAYQPQHF. The DNA for the CDR3 is TGTGCCATCCCCCGGGAGGGGGCTTATCAGCCCCAGCATTTT.

The chain links TRBV5-1 to TRBJ1-3, with D hard to call. The CDR3 totals 14 residues. Germline V lookup: CDR1 SGHRS, CDR2 YFSETQ. V was trimmed by 3 bases and J by 8 bases, leaving 15 bases between them. The CDR3 protein is CASSSSVLRDTIYF. The CDR3 DNA reads TGCGCCAGCAGCTCCTCAGTCTTGCGGGACACCATATATTTT.

J is TRBJ2-5 and V is TRBV4-2, with 9 bases matching TRBD2. The CDR3 has 14 amino acids. The ends lost 4 bases at V and 3 bases at J; junction bases unmatched: 3. The germline V gene has CDR1 LGHNA and CDR2 YNFKEQ. The CDR3, as DNA: TGTGCCAGCAGCCTTAGCGGGGGAAAAGAGACCCAGTACTTC. This codes for CASSLSGGKETQYF.

The rearrangement links TRBV19 to TRBJ1-6; D unclear. Germline CDR1 and CDR2: LNHDA and SQIVND (reference sequence). The CDR3 covers 15 residues. V lost 5 bases to trimming and J lost 5 bases, with 13 bases between them. CDR3 residues: CASSVTGIDNSPLHF. In nucleotides, the CDR3 is TGTGCCAGTAGTGTTACCGGGATTGATAATTCACCCCTCCACTTT.

This rearrangement joins TRBV7-3 to TRBJ2-3; perhaps TRBD1 as D (6 bases). The V end was cut by 3 bases, the J end by 4 bases, with 8 bases between. This CDR3 comprises 13 residues. Germline-derived CDR1 and CDR2 are SGHTA and FQGTGA. The CDR3 region is CASSFQGSDTQYF. CDR3 in DNA: TGTGCCAGCAGCTTTCAGGGGTCAGATACGCAGTATTTT.

The chain carries TRBV28 and TRBJ1-2; the D gene is possibly TRBD1 (6 bases). V lost 6 bases and J lost 4, with 12 bases in between. Germline values: CDR1 MDHEN, CDR2 SYDVKM. The CDR3 spans 13 residues. CDR3 DNA: TGTGCCAGCAGCCCCGACAGGTCCTATGGCTACACCTTC. It specifies CASSPDRSYGYTF.

The chain uses TRBV10-1 and TRBJ1-6; D is possibly TRBD1 (5 bases). The CDR3 is made up of 13 amino acids. CDR1 is WNHNN, CDR2 SYGVQD, per germline (reference sequence). The V and J ends lost 3 bases and 10 bases respectively, with 10 bases between them. Here the CDR3 DNA reads TGCGCCAGCAGTGACAGGGAATTCTCACCCCTCCACTTT. It codes for CASSDREFSPLHF.

The CDR3: CASSIDRPGGDSPLHF. CDR3 in DNA: TGTGCCAGTAGTATAGATCGACCAGGAGGGGATTCACCCCTCCACTTT. This chain connects TRBV19 to TRBJ1-6; TRBD1 might be the D (5 bases). Germline V lookup: CDR1 LNHDA, CDR2 SQIVND (reference sequence). The CDR3 has 16 amino acids. V lost 0 bases, J lost 8 bases, and 14 bases lay in between.

The chain joins TRBV6-5 to TRBJ1-2; 9 bases align to TRBD1. Per the germline V gene, CDR1 is MNHEY and CDR2 is SVGAGI. Trimming removed 2 bases from V and 4 bases from J; junction bases left unmatched: 2. This CDR3 is 14 amino acids long. CDR3 nucleotide sequence: TGTGCCAGCAGTTACGAGACAGGGGGCTATGGCTACACCTTC. This sequence encodes CASSYETGGYGYTF.

This clone was seen only a few times. The chain joins TRBV19 to TRBJ2-7, with a tentative D call TRBD2 (5 bases). The CDR3 extends over 13 amino acids. The germline V gene encodes CDR1 LNHDA and CDR2 SQIVND (reference sequence). V lost 3 bases and J lost 2, with 8 bases in between. The CDR3 bases are TGTGCCAGTAGTATCCTCGGGGCCTACGAGCAGTACTTC. Its translation is CASSILGAYEQYF.

The V gene is TRBV18, the J gene TRBJ2-1, with 11 bases fitting TRBD1. The germline V gene has CDR1 KGHSH and CDR2 LQKENI. The J segment lost 5 bases and the V segment lost 4 bases, leaving 4 bases of the junction unmatched. The CDR3 totals 15 residues. The chain's CDR3 is CASSLGQGDNNEQFF. The CDR3 DNA sequence: TGTGCCAGCTCACTGGGACAGGGGGATAACAATGAGCAGTTCTTC.

The rearrangement joins TRBV2 to TRBJ1-2; maybe TRBD1 (6 bases). The germline V gene encodes CDR1 SNHLY and CDR2 FYNNEI. Trimming pared 3 bases from V and 8 bases from J, leaving 13 bases between. There are 13 residues in the CDR3. This CDR3 is CASSEEQGWGYTF. The CDR3 region has the DNA TGTGCCAGCAGTGAGGAACAGGGATGGGGCTACACCTTC.

The rearrangement uses TRBV6-5 and TRBJ2-5; 9 bases map to TRBD2. V shed 9 bases and J 4 bases; nucleotides not matched to a gene: 9. CDR1 is MNHEY, CDR2 SVGAGI, per germline. CDR3 length equals 14 residues. CDR3 nucleotide sequence: TGTGCCAGTCGCTTGGCGGGAGGGCGAGAGACCCAGTACTTC. Its translation is CASRLAGGRETQYF.

The CDR3 DNA reads TGTGCCAGCAGTTACGTTAGAGGCAGCGGGAGTAACACAGATACGCAGTATTTT. Its protein is CASSYVRGSGSNTDTQYF. The chain combines TRBV6-2 or TRBV6-3 with TRBJ2-3, with TRBD2 matching 8 bases. Germline trimming cut 2 bases from V and 2 bases from J; bases unmatched to any gene: 12. Germline CDR1 is MNHEY and CDR2 is SVGEGT. The CDR3 loop spans 18 amino acids.

V gene TRBV19 combines with J gene TRBJ1-2; 8 positions match TRBD1. Germline loops: CDR1 LNHDA, CDR2 SQIVND (reference sequence). After removal of 3 bases from V and 2 bases from J, the junction contained 8 bases not matched to a gene. The CDR3 sequence is 16 residues long. The CDR3 DNA reads TGTGCCAGTAGTATGGAGACAGGGGTTGCCAACTATGGCTACACCTTC. Translated, it gives CASSMETGVANYGYTF.

The V call is TRBV18, the J call TRBJ1-5; D uncertain. Trimming left V 5 bases short and J 6 bases short, with 11 bases between. Germline values: CDR1 KGHSH, CDR2 LQKENI. The CDR3 runs to 13 residues. The CDR3 protein is CASSFSEGQPQHF. The CDR3 DNA reads as TGTGCCAGCTCATTTTCGGAGGGTCAGCCCCAGCATTTT. The full variable domain, with the rest looked up from reference TRBV18 and TRBJ1-5, is NAGVMQNPRHLVRRRGQEARLRCSPMKGHSHVYWYRQLPEEGLKFMVYLQKENIIDESGMPKERFSAEFPKEGPSILRIQQVVRGDSAAYFCASSFSEGQPQHFGDGTRLSIL.

The chain recombines TRBV24-1 with TRBJ2-1, with TRBD1 matching 11 bases. The CDR3 is 15 amino acids. V was clipped by 4 bases and J by 3 bases; unmatched bases: 1. Per the germline V gene, CDR1 is KGHDR and CDR2 is SFDVKD. The CDR3 protein is CATSEGTGGYNEQFF. For the CDR3, the DNA is TGTGCCACCAGTGAGGGGACAGGGGGCTACAATGAGCAGTTCTTC.

This chain connects TRBV7-8 to TRBJ2-7; 9 nucleotides align to TRBD2. This CDR3 is 17 amino acids long. J was trimmed by 2 bases and V by 1 base; bases with no gene match: 9. Per the germline V gene, CDR1 is SGHVS and CDR2 is FQNEAQ. DNA for the CDR3: TGTGCCAGCAGCTTAGAATCCGGGGCTAGCGGGACCTACGAGCAGTACTTC. Translating it yields CASSLESGASGTYEQYF.

This clone has ten or more counts. The chain employs TRBV2 and TRBJ1-2, with 9 bases matching TRBD1. This CDR3 comprises 14 residues. J lost 8 bases, V lost 5 bases, and 9 bases had no gene match. Germline CDR1 is SNHLY and CDR2 is FYNNEI. CDR3 residues: CASSPTGGAVGYTF. DNA of the CDR3: TGTGCCAGCAGTCCCACAGGGGGCGCGGTGGGCTACACCTTC.

This chain links TRBV7-2 with TRBJ1-3, with TRBD1 as a possible D gene (6 bases). CDR1 and CDR2 (germline): SGHTA, FQGNSA. The CDR3 has 15 residues. Deletions cut 2 bases from V and 3 bases from J, with 11 bases between. The CDR3 here is CASSLRGGDGNTIYF. The CDR3 DNA follows: TGTGCCAGCAGCTTAAGGGGGGGCGATGGAAACACCATATATTTT.

The chain is built from TRBV30 and TRBJ1-4; maybe TRBD1 (5 bases). The V end lost 3 bases, the J end lost 12 bases, and 14 bases lay between the germline ends. This CDR3 is 12 amino acids long. From germline, CDR1 is GTSNPN and CDR2 SVGIG (reference sequence). The CDR3 DNA reads TGTGCCTGGAGCCCCCGGGGGGGGGAACTGTTTTTT. This translates into CAWSPRGGELFF.

This chain uses TRBV4-3 with TRBJ2-3; D possibly corresponds to TRBD2 (5 bases). The ends were cut back, 2 bases at V and 6 bases at J, with 18 bases in the middle. The germline V gene encodes CDR1 LGHNA and CDR2 YSLEER. The CDR3 loop spans 16 amino acids. The CDR3 protein is CASSQRGRGPTDTQYF. CDR3 DNA sequence: TGCGCCAGCAGCCAAAGAGGGAGAGGGCCTACCGATACGCAGTATTTT.

CDR3 amino acids: CASSPLGASLGLTDTQYF. In nucleotides, the CDR3 is TGTGCCAGCTCACCACTAGGGGCCTCCTTGGGGCTCACAGATACGCAGTATTTT. The chain combines TRBV18 with TRBJ2-3; the D gene is possibly TRBD1 (5 bases). Trimming removed 1 base at V and 2 bases at J, with 19 bases between. This CDR3 has 18 residues. Germline assignment: CDR1 KGHSH and CDR2 LQKENI.

The chain has TRBV6-1 and TRBJ1-5; D possibly corresponds to TRBD1 (6 bases). Trimming took off 4 bases at V and 2 bases at J, with 21 bases between the two ends. Germline CDR1 MNHNS, CDR2 SASEGT. The CDR3 loop spans 18 amino acids. CDR3 residues: CASSARHFKGDGNQPQHF. DNA for the CDR3: TGTGCCAGCAGTGCTCGACACTTTAAGGGGGACGGCAATCAGCCCCAGCATTTT.

The chain is built from TRBV28 and TRBJ1-2, with 9 bases that match TRBD1. The CDR3 covers 14 residues. Looked up from germline, CDR1 is MDHEN and CDR2 is SYDVKM. Trimming cost V 3 bases and J 8 bases; bases outside gene matches: 7. This chain's CDR3 is CASSFSWTGAGYTF. Written as DNA, the CDR3 is TGTGCCAGCAGTTTTTCCTGGACAGGGGCGGGCTACACCTTC.

The chain carries TRBV18 and TRBJ2-6; TRBD1 agrees at 8 bases. With 2 bases clipped from V and 5 bases from J, the junction kept 23 bases outside the gene matches. The CDR3 is made up of 22 amino acids. Germline CDR1 reads KGHSH; CDR2 reads LQKENI. CDR3: CASSPRVQGAQLIGNRANVLTF. Written as DNA, the CDR3 is TGTGCCAGCTCACCAAGGGTCCAGGGGGCTCAATTGATTGGGAACAGGGCCAACGTCCTGACTTTC.

V gene TRBV7-2 combines with J gene TRBJ1-6, with 7 bases that match TRBD1. The junction had 7 bases not matched to a gene; V was cut back by 4 bases and J by 4 bases. Germline V gene data show CDR1 as SGHTA and CDR2 as FQGNSA. This CDR3 comprises 16 residues. The CDR3 loop reads CASSSGDSLYNSPLHF. The CDR3 nucleotides read TGTGCCAGCAGCTCGGGGGACAGCCTGTATAATTCACCCCTCCACTTT. The variable domain in full, completed from reference TRBV7-2 and TRBJ1-6, reads GAGVSQSPSNKVTEKGKDVELRCDPISGHTALYWYRQSLGQGLEFLIYFQGNSAPDKSGLPSDRFSAERTGGSVSTLTIQRTQQEDSAVYLCASSSGDSLYNSPLHFGNGTRLTVT.

V usage is TRBV11-3 and J usage is TRBJ2-1; D may be TRBD1 (6 bases). The CDR3 runs to 14 residues. The V and J ends lost 2 bases and 4 bases respectively, with 9 bases between them. Germline CDR1 reads SGHNT; CDR2 reads YENEEA. The CDR3 protein is CASSLQGLYNEQFF. The CDR3, as DNA: TGTGCCAGCAGCTTACAGGGGTTGTACAATGAGCAGTTCTTC. The variable domain in full, completed from reference TRBV11-3 and TRBJ2-1, reads EAGVVQSPRYKIIEKKQPVAFWCNPISGHNTLYWYLQNLGQGPELLIRYENEEAVDDSQLPKDRFSAERLKGVDSTLKIQPAELGDSAVYLCASSLQGLYNEQFFGPGTRLTVL.

This chain uses TRBV10-1 with TRBJ1-3; D uncertain. The germline V gene encodes CDR1 WNHNN and CDR2 SYGVQD (reference sequence). The ends were cut back, 0 bases at V and 1 base at J, with 7 bases in the middle. The CDR3 extends over 15 amino acids. The CDR3 here is CASSESSGSGNTIYF. DNA of the CDR3: TGCGCCAGCAGTGAGTCGTCGGGGTCTGGAAACACCATATATTTT.

The gene calls are TRBV24-1 and TRBJ1-2; 9 nucleotides align to TRBD1. There are 16 residues in the CDR3. V was pared by 6 bases and J by 4 bases, with 11 bases of the junction left unmatched. CDR1 and CDR2 from the germline V gene are KGHDR and SFDVKD. Here the CDR3 reads CATSKQGAENLYGYTF. The CDR3 DNA is TGTGCCACCAGTAAACAGGGGGCGGAGAATCTCTATGGCTACACCTTC.

The chain is built from TRBV6-5 and TRBJ2-2, with D maybe TRBD1 (6 bases). In germline, CDR1 is MNHEY, CDR2 SVGAGI. Trimming took 8 bases from V and 4 from J, leaving 14 bases between them. The CDR3 loop spans 14 amino acids. The CDR3 DNA reads TGTGCCAGCGAGGACAGCTCAAGCACCGGGGAGCTGTTTTTT. Protein sequence: CASEDSSSTGELFF.